The 3 T cell receptor beta chains presented below share a single source sample, sequenced in a study of persistence of HIV-infected CD4 T cells. The libraries were made with immunoSEQ version 4 in survey mode. Data came from immunoSEQ multiplex PCR; TCRdb stores just in-frame clones and leaves some out. The data contain under 60,000 clones, around 75% of them seen just once; the ten biggest clones take up about 3%. Cells were stimulated with CMV-infected fibroblast lysates at approximately 10 ug/mL. CD40L/CD69 double-negative CD45RO-high memory CD4+ T cells were collected. Their recognized antigens are unknown. The starting material was CD4+ T cells sorted from PBMCs after approximately 19-hour stimulation, obtained from a patient who received antiretroviral therapy. These receptors came from an adult man with HIV who was CMV-seropositive.

The chain links TRBV7-9 to TRBJ2-3; possibly TRBD2 for D (5 bases). Trimming shortened V by 5 bases and J by 3 bases, and 18 bases separated the two germline ends. Germline lookup yields CDR1 SEHNR and CDR2 FQNEAQ (reference sequence). CDR3 length equals 16 residues. CDR3 coding DNA: TGTGCCAGCAGCCCACCCTTCCGGGAAGGAACAGATACGCAGTATTTT. Encoded protein: CASSPPFREGTDTQYF. The full variable domain, rest sourced from reference TRBV7-9 and TRBJ2-3, is DTGVSQNPRHKITKRGQNVTFRCDPISEHNRLYWYRQTLGQGPEFLTYFQNEAQLEKSRLLSDRFSAERPKGSFSTLEIQRTEQGDSAMYLCASSPPFREGTDTQYFGPGTRLTVL.

The chain has TRBV28 and TRBJ1-1; D ambiguous. Deletions cut 8 bases from V and 1 base from J, with 14 bases between. Germline V gene lookup returns CDR1 MDHEN and CDR2 SYDVKM. This CDR3 has 14 amino acids. The CDR3 reads CASGDSYRNTEAFF. CDR3 DNA sequence: TGTGCCAGCGGAGACTCATACAGGAACACTGAAGCTTTCTTT. The whole variable domain, remainder taken from reference TRBV28 and TRBJ1-1, is DVKVTQSSRYLVKRTGEKVFLECVQDMDHENMFWYRQDPGLGLRLIYFSYDVKMKEKGDIPEGYSVSREKKERFSLILESASTNQTSMYLCASGDSYRNTEAFFGQGTRLTVV.

The CDR3 DNA sequence: TGTGCCTGGAGTTTGGAGAGCAATCAGCCCCAGCATTTT. This encodes CAWSLESNQPQHF. The chain employs TRBV30 and TRBJ1-5; D uncertain. Trimming removed 2 bases at V and 1 base at J, with 6 bases between. Looked up from germline, CDR1 is GTSNPN and CDR2 is SVGIG (reference sequence). The CDR3 contains 13 residues.